These 32 T cell receptor beta chains came from one sample sequenced in a study of PD-L1 blockade in urothelial cancer. Assay: immunoSEQ multiplex PCR; the TCRdb copy retains only in-frame clones and omits some. The sample yields over 100,000 clones, approximately 90% seen once. The time point was: peripheral blood 6 weeks after treatment start. The sample was PBMCs, taken around atezolizumab (anti-PD-L1) treatment. These receptors were collected from a man between 60 and 75 years old with urothelial cancer.

The V and J genes are TRBV5-6 and TRBJ2-1; 7 positions match TRBD2. The CDR3 sequence is 14 residues long. Germline-derived CDR1 and CDR2 are SGHDT and YYEEEE. Trimming took 4 bases from V and 5 from J; bases not matched to a gene: 6. CDR3: CASSQPAGDNEQFF. CDR3 coding DNA: TGTGCCAGCAGCCAGCCCGCGGGAGACAATGAGCAGTTCTTC.

This clone was detected once. The chain couples TRBV5-1 to TRBJ2-1, with 7 bases identical to TRBD1. CDR1 SGHRS and CDR2 YFSETQ come from the germline V gene. The CDR3 spans 14 residues. With 1 base clipped from V and 9 bases from J, the junction kept 7 bases outside the gene matches. DNA of the CDR3: TGCGCCAGCAGCTTGTTGCAGGGGGATTTTGAGCAGTTCTTC. Translation: CASSLLQGDFEQFF.

The rearrangement links TRBV4-2 to TRBJ1-1, with D possibly matching TRBD1 (5 bases). V dropped 1 base and J dropped 0 bases, with 12 bases sitting between them. This CDR3 contains 16 residues. Looked up from germline, CDR1 is LGHNA and CDR2 is YNFKEQ. The CDR3 here is CASSQGAGLVNTEAFF. CDR3 nucleotides: TGTGCCAGCAGCCAAGGGGCAGGGTTGGTGAACACTGAAGCTTTCTTT.

The chain is built from TRBV7-2 and TRBJ2-1, with 9 bases that match TRBD2. The junction had 11 bases not matched to a gene; V was cut back by 5 bases and J by 6 bases. The germline CDR1 and CDR2 sequences are SGHTA and FQGNSA. The CDR3 spans 16 residues. CDR3 DNA: TGTGCCAGCAGCCCCTGGGCCAGCGGGGGGCCCAATGAGCAGTTCTTC. Encoded protein: CASSPWASGGPNEQFF.

As DNA, the CDR3 is TGCAGCGACCTCTCTCCGGGACAGGGGGGTGCAGATACGCAGTATTTT. Encoded protein: CSDLSPGQGGADTQYF. The rearrangement links TRBV29-1 to TRBJ2-3, with TRBD1 matching over 11 bases. The junction had 13 bases not matched to a gene; V was cut back by 7 bases and J by 4 bases. Germline V gene lookup returns CDR1 SQVTM and CDR2 ANQGSEA. This CDR3 is built from 16 residues.

The J gene is TRBJ2-1, the V gene TRBV5-5; TRBD1 matches 7 bases. J lost 12 bases, V lost 4 bases, and 13 bases had no gene match. The germline CDR1 and CDR2 sequences are SGHKS and YYEKEE (reference sequence). This CDR3 has 14 amino acids. The CDR3 DNA reads as TGTGCCAGCAGCCCTGGACAGGTAGGAGGTGTGCAGTTCTTC. It specifies CASSPGQVGGVQFF.

In DNA, the CDR3 is TGTGCCAGCAGCTCCCAACAGGGCTACGAGCAGTACTTC. It yields the protein CASSSQQGYEQYF. The rearrangement uses TRBV7-2 and TRBJ2-7, with D tentatively TRBD1 (6 bases). The V gene's germline CDR1 is SGHTA and CDR2 FQGNSA. Trimming stripped 4 bases from V and 3 bases from J, with 10 bases between. The CDR3 is made up of 13 amino acids.

V and J are TRBV29-1 and TRBJ1-1; the D gene is possibly TRBD1 (6 bases). Germline V gene data show CDR1 as SQVTM and CDR2 as ANQGSEA. V gave up 5 bases and J gave up 4 bases, with 11 bases separating them. The CDR3 is 12 amino acids. Here the CDR3 DNA reads TGCAGCGTTACCACAGGGTCCACTGAAGCTTTCTTT. It yields the protein CSVTTGSTEAFF.

The chain combines TRBV4-1 with TRBJ2-1; maybe TRBD1 (6 bases). The CDR3 sequence is 16 residues long. The V gene lost 3 bases and the J gene lost 1 base, with 13 bases spanning the gap. Germline loops: CDR1 MGHRA, CDR2 YSYEKL. The DNA of the CDR3 is TGCGCCAGCAGCCACCAGACAGGTCCGTCCTACAATGAGCAGTTCTTC. Encoded protein: CASSHQTGPSYNEQFF.

This clone has just one count. V is TRBV2 and J is TRBJ1-2, with D perhaps TRBD1 (5 bases). The CDR3 has 13 amino acids. Per germline, CDR1 SNHLY and CDR2 FYNNEI. Trimming removed 4 bases from V and 2 bases from J, with 8 bases in between. CDR3 loop: CASSVKGNYGYTF. The CDR3 nucleotides are TGTGCCAGCAGTGTCAAGGGGAACTATGGCTACACCTTC.

The chain joins TRBV7-3 to TRBJ2-5; TRBD2 aligns across 8 bases. Germline values: CDR1 SGHTA, CDR2 FQGTGA. The CDR3 consists of 17 residues. V lost 2 bases and J lost 5; bases outside the gene matches: 13. The CDR3 here is CASSLLPSAGGGETQYF. The DNA for the CDR3 is TGTGCCAGCAGCTTACTTCCGTCCGCGGGGGGCGGGGAGACCCAGTACTTC. Looking up the rest from reference TRBV7-3 and TRBJ2-5 gives the full variable domain: GAGVSQTPSNKVTEKGKYVELRCDPISGHTALYWYRQSLGQGPEFLIYFQGTGAADDSGLPNDRFFAVRPEGSVSTLKIQRTERGDSAVYLCASSLLPSAGGGETQYFGPGTRLLVL.

Only one count was recorded for this clone. The J gene is TRBJ2-3, the V gene TRBV19; D is undetermined. The CDR3 runs to 12 residues. Germline-derived CDR1 and CDR2 are LNHDA and SQIVND (reference sequence). V lost 4 bases and J lost 2, with 4 bases in between. CDR3 bases: TGTGCCAGTAGTACTTACACAGATACGCAGTATTTT. This codes for CASSTYTDTQYF.

The chain couples TRBV19 to TRBJ2-3; maybe TRBD1 (6 bases). CDR3 length: 15 residues. Germline CDR1 reads LNHDA; CDR2 reads SQIVND (reference sequence). Trimming shortened V by 7 bases and J by 3 bases, and 17 bases separated the two germline ends. The DNA of the CDR3 is TGTGCCAGTAACAAGGGGGAGAGGAGAACAGATACGCAGTATTTT. Translated: CASNKGERRTDTQYF.

This chain joins TRBV7-2 and TRBJ2-4; possibly TRBD1 for D (6 bases). V gave up 4 bases and J gave up 0 bases, with 13 bases separating them. This CDR3 is built from 16 residues. Germline V gene sequence: CDR1 SGHTA, CDR2 FQGNSA. CDR3 sequence: CASSYRGTLAKNIQYF. Written as DNA, the CDR3 is TGTGCCAGCAGCTATAGGGGGACCCTAGCCAAAAACATTCAGTACTTC.

V gene TRBV7-8 combines with J gene TRBJ1-1; TRBD1 matches at 8 bases. Germline V gene data show CDR1 as SGHVS and CDR2 as FQNEAQ. Trimming cost V 5 bases and J 0 bases; bases outside gene matches: 5. The CDR3 contains 15 residues. The CDR3 loop reads CASSKRQGMNTEAFF. Written as DNA, the CDR3 is TGTGCCAGCAGCAAAAGACAGGGGATGAACACTGAAGCTTTCTTT.

CDR3 protein: CASSVMGGGETQYF. CDR3 bases: TGTGCCAGCAGCGTTATGGGGGGGGGAGAGACCCAGTACTTC. The gene calls are TRBV7-8 and TRBJ2-5; TRBD2 agrees at 7 bases. Trimming took 5 bases from V and 4 from J; bases not matched to a gene: 7. This CDR3 comprises 14 residues. Germline V gene lookup returns CDR1 SGHVS and CDR2 FQNEAQ. The whole variable domain, remainder taken from reference TRBV7-8 and TRBJ2-5, is GAGVSQSPRYKVAKRGQDVALRCDPISGHVSLFWYQQALGQGPEFLTYFQNEAQLDKSGLPSDRFFAERPEGSVSTLKIQRTQQEDSAVYLCASSVMGGGETQYFGPGTRLLVL.

The chain is built from TRBV5-1 and TRBJ1-4; weak D call: TRBD1 (6 bases). Germline CDR1 SGHRS, CDR2 YFSETQ. The V end lost 4 bases, the J end lost 8 bases, and 24 bases lay between the germline ends. This CDR3 has 17 amino acids. The DNA for the CDR3 is TGCGCCAGCAGCAGGGAACCGGGCACAGGGTATCGGGAAAAACTGTTTTTT. Translating gives CASSREPGTGYREKLFF.

This chain connects TRBV6-5 to TRBJ2-7; D unresolved. There are 11 residues in the CDR3. With 4 bases removed from V and 6 bases from J, the gap between germline ends came to 7 bases. Germline V gene sequence: CDR1 MNHEY, CDR2 SVGAGI. The CDR3 bases are TGTGCCAGCAGTTCCCCCCGCGAGCAGTACTTC. Translated, it gives CASSSPREQYF.

The V call is TRBV5-5, the J call TRBJ1-2, with unresolved D. The CDR3 runs 16 residues. V lost 1 base and J lost 0, with 13 bases in between. The germline V gene encodes CDR1 SGHKS and CDR2 YYEKEE (reference sequence). The CDR3 is CASSLWQAGANYGYTF. The CDR3 region has the DNA TGTGCCAGCAGCTTGTGGCAGGCGGGAGCTAACTATGGCTACACCTTC. The whole variable domain, filled in from reference TRBV5-5 and TRBJ1-2, reads DAGVTQSPTHLIKTRGQQVTLRCSPISGHKSVSWYQQVLGQGPQFIFQYYEKEERGRGNFPDRFSARQFPNYSSELNVNALLLGDSALYLCASSLWQAGANYGYTFGSGTRLTVV.

In this sample, this clone turned up once. This chain joins TRBV4-2 and TRBJ2-3, with 12 bases aligning to TRBD2. CDR3 size: 17 residues. With 3 bases clipped from V and 3 bases from J, the junction kept 7 bases outside the gene matches. Per the germline V gene, CDR1 is LGHNA and CDR2 is YNFKEQ. The CDR3 nucleotides are TGTGCCAGCAGCCAGGCTAGCGGGGGGGTGGGGACAGATACGCAGTATTTT. Its protein product is CASSQASGGVGTDTQYF.

The chain uses TRBV5-4 and TRBJ2-7; TRBD2 agrees at 9 bases. V shed 4 bases and J 12 bases; nucleotides not matched to a gene: 17. The CDR3 is made up of 15 amino acids. Germline loops: CDR1 SGHNT, CDR2 YYREEE (reference sequence). CDR3 sequence: CASSLAGGTSSLLYF. CDR3 nucleotides: TGTGCCAGCAGCCTAGCAGGCGGGACTAGCTCCTTGTTGTACTTC.

J is TRBJ2-7 and V is TRBV6-1; D is uncertain. Per germline, CDR1 MNHNS and CDR2 SASEGT. Trimming took 2 bases from V and 2 from J, leaving 16 bases between them. This CDR3 is 16 amino acids long. The CDR3 spells CASSEPTYSDTYEQYF. The DNA for the CDR3 is TGTGCCAGCAGTGAACCAACGTACTCCGACACCTACGAGCAGTACTTC.

This chain connects TRBV6-5 to TRBJ2-5; D is uncertain. The length of the CDR3 is 14 residues. CDR1 and CDR2 (germline): MNHEY, SVGAGI. V lost 2 bases and J lost 3, with 10 bases in between. CDR3 in amino acids: CASSYGQSKETQYF. CDR3 nucleotides: TGTGCCAGCAGTTACGGGCAGAGTAAAGAGACCCAGTACTTC.

This chain connects TRBV5-4 to TRBJ1-1, with 7 bases that match TRBD1. Trimming at V came to 6 bases and at J to 3 bases, leaving 8 bases not matched to a gene. Germline assignment: CDR1 SGHNT and CDR2 YYREEE (reference sequence). There are 14 residues in the CDR3. The CDR3 DNA reads TGTGCCAGCATGATCAGGGGGTCGGACACTGAAGCTTTCTTT. Translated: CASMIRGSDTEAFF.

V is TRBV7-9 and J is TRBJ2-1; perhaps TRBD2 as D (5 bases). CDR1 is SEHNR and CDR2 is FQNEAQ in the germline V gene (reference sequence). The CDR3 has 14 amino acids. Trimming left V 11 bases short and J 8 bases short, with 22 bases between. CDR3 region: CAQEESSLSYEQFF. CDR3 bases: TGTGCCCAGGAGGAGTCGTCCCTCTCGTATGAGCAGTTCTTC.

The J gene is TRBJ2-3, the V gene TRBV7-2; D might be TRBD1 (6 bases). Trimming left V 6 bases short and J 6 bases short, with 19 bases between. This CDR3 has 15 amino acids. Germline loops: CDR1 SGHTA, CDR2 FQGNSA. The CDR3 sequence: CASSPWGLVGDTQYF. CDR3 DNA: TGTGCCAGCAGTCCCTGGGGGCTAGTCGGTGATACGCAGTATTTT.

A single count supports this clone. The chain uses TRBV7-2 and TRBJ2-7; 8 bases align to TRBD2. The junction had 11 bases not matched to a gene; V was cut back by 5 bases and J by 2 bases. Germline CDR1 and CDR2: SGHTA and FQGNSA. This CDR3 comprises 16 residues. The CDR3 DNA reads as TGTGCCAGCAGCCTCCTATCCGGGGGGGGACCCTACGAGCAGTACTTC. It specifies CASSLLSGGGPYEQYF.

The CDR3 sequence: CASSLDSGGTDTQYF. The CDR3 DNA reads TGTGCCAGCAGTTTAGATTCGGGGGGCACAGATACGCAGTATTTT. This chain uses TRBV27 with TRBJ2-3; D is possibly TRBD2 (6 bases). The CDR3 loop spans 15 amino acids. V was shortened by 2 bases and J by 1 base, with 10 bases between the two germline ends. Germline CDR1 and CDR2: MNHEY and SMNVEV (reference sequence).

The chain is built from TRBV7-3 and TRBJ2-7, with D hard to call. Germline values: CDR1 SGHTA, CDR2 FQGTGA. The V end lost 2 bases, the J end lost 0 bases, and 8 bases lay between the germline ends. There are 14 residues in the CDR3. CDR3 amino acids: CASSLGHNSYEQYF. CDR3 bases: TGTGCCAGCAGCTTAGGGCATAACTCCTACGAGCAGTACTTC. Variable domain in full (rest from reference TRBV7-3 and TRBJ2-7): GAGVSQTPSNKVTEKGKYVELRCDPISGHTALYWYRQSLGQGPEFLIYFQGTGAADDSGLPNDRFFAVRPEGSVSTLKIQRTERGDSAVYLCASSLGHNSYEQYFGPGTRLTVT.

This sequence joins TRBV2 and TRBJ1-2, with D hard to call. V was pared by 4 bases and J by 0 bases, with 9 bases between. The CDR3 is 14 residues long. Germline V lookup: CDR1 SNHLY, CDR2 FYNNEI. CDR3 amino acids: CASSAYRSNYGYTF. As DNA, the CDR3 is TGTGCCAGCAGTGCCTACAGATCTAACTATGGCTACACCTTC.

This chain joins TRBV5-6 and TRBJ1-1, with D tentatively TRBD1 (6 bases). The V end was cut by 4 bases, the J end by 3 bases, with 13 bases between. The CDR3 loop spans 14 amino acids. CDR1 SGHDT and CDR2 YYEEEE come from the germline V gene. This chain's CDR3 is CASSVWTVHTEAFF. The CDR3 bases are TGTGCCAGCAGCGTCTGGACAGTTCACACTGAAGCTTTCTTT.

This chain connects TRBV7-2 to TRBJ1-3; D possibly corresponds to TRBD1 (5 bases). From germline, CDR1 is SGHTA and CDR2 FQGNSA. The length of the CDR3 is 15 residues. Trimming left V 3 bases short and J 3 bases short, with 12 bases between. The CDR3 nucleotides read TGTGCCAGCAGCTTGTTACACAGGAGTGGAAACACCATATATTTT. It encodes CASSLLHRSGNTIYF.